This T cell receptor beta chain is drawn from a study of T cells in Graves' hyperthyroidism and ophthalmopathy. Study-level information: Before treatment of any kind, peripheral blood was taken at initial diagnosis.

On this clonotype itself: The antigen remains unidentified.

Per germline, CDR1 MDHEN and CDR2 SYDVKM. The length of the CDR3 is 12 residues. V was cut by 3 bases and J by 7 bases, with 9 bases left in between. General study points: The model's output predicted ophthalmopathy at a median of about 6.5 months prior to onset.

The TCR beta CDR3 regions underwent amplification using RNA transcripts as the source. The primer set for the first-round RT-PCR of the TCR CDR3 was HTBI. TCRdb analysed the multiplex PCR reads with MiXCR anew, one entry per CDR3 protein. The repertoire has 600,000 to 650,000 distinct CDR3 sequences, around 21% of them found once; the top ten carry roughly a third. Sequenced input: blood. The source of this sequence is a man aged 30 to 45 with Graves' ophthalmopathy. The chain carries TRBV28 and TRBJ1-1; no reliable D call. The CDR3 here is CASSFFRREAFF. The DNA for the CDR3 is TGTGCCAGCAGTTTTTTTCGGCGTGAAGCTTTCTTT.